Listed here are 24 T cell receptor beta chains from one sample, sequenced in a study of spatial heterogeneity in lung cancer. Time point reported: sample taken at primary tumor resection. From the 5' RACE reads, TCRdb called clonotypes with MiXCR, one entry per CDR3 protein. The sample holds 60,000 to 75,000 distinct CDR3 sequences, roughly 6.6% seen once. Sequencing used PBMCs, obtained at surgery. These receptors were collected from a female donor with early-stage non-small cell lung cancer.

This clonotype is judged medium-sized. DNA for the CDR3: TGTGCCAGCAGCACAACCGGGACACTCAACACTGAAGCTTTCTTT. Translation gives CASSTTGTLNTEAFF. This chain uses TRBV7-9 with TRBJ1-1; D may be TRBD1 (6 bases). The CDR3 is 15 amino acids. Germline V gene sequence: CDR1 SEHNR, CDR2 FQNEAQ (reference sequence). The ends were cut back, 5 bases at V and 2 bases at J, with 15 bases in the middle. Full variable domain (remainder filled in from reference TRBV7-9 and TRBJ1-1): DTGVSQNPRHKITKRGQNVTFRCDPISEHNRLYWYRQTLGQGPEFLTYFQNEAQLEKSRLLSDRFSAERPKGSFSTLEIQRTEQGDSAMYLCASSTTGTLNTEAFFGQGTRLTVV.

This clonotype appeared a few times. The gene calls are TRBV6-5 and TRBJ1-1; D remains ambiguous. CDR1 and CDR2 (germline): MNHEY, SVGAGI. CDR3 length equals 15 residues. V lost 7 bases, J lost 0 bases, and 15 bases lay in between. CDR3 sequence: CASIPARIMNTEAFF. CDR3 nucleotide sequence: TGTGCCAGCATCCCGGCTAGGATAATGAACACTGAAGCTTTCTTT.

V is TRBV20-1 and J is TRBJ2-6; 8 bases match TRBD1. V lost 5 bases and J lost 2; bases outside the gene matches: 11. The CDR3 has 17 amino acids. Germline V gene lookup returns CDR1 DFQATT and CDR2 SNEGSKA (reference sequence). The CDR3 sequence: CSAERRGPNPGANVLTF. CDR3 nucleotide sequence: TGCAGTGCTGAGCGCAGGGGGCCGAATCCTGGGGCCAACGTCCTGACTTTC.

The table lists this clonotype with many counts. The chain couples TRBV7-3 to TRBJ2-2, with 11 bases identical to TRBD2. The V segment lost 4 bases and the J segment 5 bases; nucleotides outside the gene matches: 3. Germline-derived CDR1 and CDR2 are SGHTA and FQGTGA. The CDR3 consists of 15 residues. Written as DNA, the CDR3 is TGTGCCAGCAGCTCCCTAGCGGGGGGAACCGGGGAGCTGTTTTTT. It codes for CASSSLAGGTGELFF.

This clonotype has more than one count but fewer than ten. This chain uses TRBV7-3 with TRBJ2-1; D call uncertain. This CDR3 spans 12 amino acids. Germline CDR1 and CDR2: SGHTA and FQGTGA. The ends were cut back, 4 bases at V and 6 bases at J, with 7 bases in the middle. This chain's CDR3 is CASSSPPNEQFF. The CDR3 DNA sequence: TGTGCCAGCAGCTCCCCACCCAATGAGCAGTTCTTC.

This clonotype showed up many times. The J gene is TRBJ2-2, the V gene TRBV5-1, with 9 nucleotides matching TRBD2. The CDR3 is 14 amino acids. The V gene end was trimmed by 2 bases and the J gene end by 11 bases; junction bases not matched to a gene: 7. CDR1 and CDR2 from the germline V gene are SGHRS and YFSETQ. CDR3 DNA sequence: TGCGCCAGCAGCTTTGAGACTAGCGGCGGAGAGCTGTTTTTT. This translates into CASSFETSGGELFF.

This clonotype was observed many times. The chain recombines TRBV25-1 with TRBJ1-1; 9 nucleotides line up with TRBD1. V lost 4 bases and J lost 1; bases outside the gene matches: 7. CDR3 length equals 16 residues. Germline CDR1 MGHDK, CDR2 SYGVNS. In DNA form, the CDR3 reads TGTGCCAGCAGTGGCCGGGACAGGGTACAGAACACTGAAGCTTTCTTT. Translation gives CASSGRDRVQNTEAFF.

This clonotype occurred many times. This chain uses TRBV12-3 or TRBV12-4 with TRBJ1-5; D call uncertain. V shed 6 bases and J shed 5 bases, with 11 bases lying between them. This CDR3 is 13 amino acids long. Written as DNA, the CDR3 is TGTGCCAGCAGGCTTGCGGAGCATCAGCCCCAGCATTTT. It specifies CASRLAEHQPQHF.

This clonotype has just a few counts. A much larger clone is a single base away; this may be a read error. V and J are TRBV24-1 and TRBJ2-1, with unresolved D. Trimming removed 4 bases from V and 10 bases from J, with 13 bases in between. The CDR3 is 13 amino acids. In germline, CDR1 is KGHDR, CDR2 SFDVKD. CDR3 in amino acids: CATSETKVEEQFF. CDR3 nucleotide sequence: TGTGCCACCAGTGAAACCAAGGTAGAGGAGCAGTTCTTC.

This clonotype was detected once. CDR3 nucleotides: TGTGCCAGCAGCTTAGCGGGGCGGGGGATCTCCTACGAGCAGTACTTC. It translates to CASSLAGRGISYEQYF. The J gene is TRBJ2-7, the V gene TRBV11-1, with 7 bases lining up with TRBD2. Germline loops: CDR1 SGHAT, CDR2 FQDESV (reference sequence). The CDR3 totals 16 residues. The trim removed 0 bases at V and 0 bases at J, leaving 5 bases unmatched.

There are a few counts of this clonotype. This sequence joins TRBV11-1 and TRBJ1-4; D perhaps matches TRBD1 (6 bases). Germline V CDR1 and CDR2: SGHAT, FQDESV (reference sequence). V lost 5 bases and J 11 bases, leaving 15 bases between the germline ends. This CDR3 region has 13 residues. CDR3 loop: CASSTSGVSKLFF. CDR3 coding DNA: TGTGCCAGCAGCACGTCAGGGGTGTCGAAACTGTTTTTT.

This clonotype appeared a few times. The J gene is TRBJ1-6, the V gene TRBV20-1, with TRBD1 identical over 8 bases. The CDR3 contains 16 residues. Germline CDR1 DFQATT, CDR2 SNEGSKA (reference sequence). V dropped 1 base and J dropped 6; count of bases not matched to a gene: 8. For the CDR3, the DNA is TGCAGTGCTAGAGTCGCCCGGACAGGGATTAATTCACCCCTCCACTTT. Translated: CSARVARTGINSPLHF.

This chain connects TRBV10-3 to TRBJ1-5; 11 nucleotides align to TRBD1. The germline V gene has CDR1 ENHRY and CDR2 SYGVKD. Unmatched junction bases numbered 7, after V lost 5 bases and J lost 7 bases. This CDR3 comprises 15 residues. In DNA form, the CDR3 reads TGTGCCATCAGTTCCGGGACAGGGGGGGACCAGCCCCAGCATTTT. This sequence encodes CAISSGTGGDQPQHF.

This clonotype was detected many times. V gene TRBV11-2 combines with J gene TRBJ1-3; D is unclear. Deletions cut 2 bases from V and 0 bases from J, with 5 bases between. The CDR3 sequence is 14 residues long. CDR1 is SGHAT and CDR2 is FQNNGV in the germline V gene. The CDR3 DNA sequence: TGTGCCAGCAGCTTAAGTCGCTCTGGAAACACCATATATTTT. It codes for CASSLSRSGNTIYF. Using reference TRBV11-2 and TRBJ1-3 for the parts outside the CDR3, the full variable domain is EAGVAQSPRYKIIEKRQSVAFWCNPISGHATLYWYQQILGQGPKLLIQFQNNGVVDDSQLPKDRFSAERLKGVDSTLKIQPAKLEDSAVYLCASSLSRSGNTIYFGEGSWLTVV.

With regard to this clonotype: A much larger clone differs from this one at a single base, so this may be a read error. The chain carries TRBV12-2 and TRBJ2-1; TRBD1 is the table's D call and was not checked against the DNA. TRBV12-2 constitutes a pseudogene. The CDR3 extends over 16 amino acids. The CDR3 DNA reads as TGTGCAAGTCACCCAGGTATGACCCCTTCCTACAATGAGCAGTTCTTC. Translating it yields CASHPGMTPSYNEQFF.

This clonotype was seen ten or more times. A read error may produce the germline difference seen at one junction end. The genes are TRBV5-1 and TRBJ2-1; tentatively, D is TRBD2 (5 bases). Germline CDR1 SGHRS, CDR2 YFSETQ. The CDR3 is 12 residues long. As DNA, the CDR3 is TGCGCCAGCATGGGGAGCCTGAGGATCCCTGTCTTC. Its protein is CASMGSLRIPVF. The full variable domain, in which reference TRBV5-1 and TRBJ2-1 provide the parts outside the CDR3, is KAGVTQTPRYLIKTRGQQVTLSCSPISGHRSVSWYQQTPGQGLQFLFEYFSETQRNKGNFPGRFSGRQFSNSRSEMNVSTLELGDSALYLCASMGSLRIPVFGPGTRLTVL.

This clonotype was recorded at least ten times. The chain has TRBV28 and TRBJ1-2; 9 nucleotides line up with TRBD1. CDR3 length: 17 amino acids. The germline V gene has CDR1 MDHEN and CDR2 SYDVKM. V lost 3 bases to trimming and J lost 1 base; unmatched junction nucleotides: 9. In DNA form, the CDR3 reads TGTGCCAGCAGTTTGGGACAGGGCAACTCTTTTAACTATGGCTACACCTTC. Translating gives CASSLGQGNSFNYGYTF.

This clonotype was found many times. The CDR3 sequence is CASSLAPYEQYF. Written as DNA, the CDR3 is TGTGCCAGCAGCTTAGCTCCCTACGAGCAGTACTTC. The J gene is TRBJ2-7, the V gene TRBV7-9; D uncertain. Between the trimmed V and J ends, which lost 0 bases and 2 bases, there was a span of 2 bases. CDR3 size: 12 residues. CDR1 is SEHNR, CDR2 FQNEAQ, per germline (reference sequence).

This clonotype was observed at least ten times. The V call is TRBV5-1, the J call TRBJ1-2; D is uncertain. Germline V gene sequence: CDR1 SGHRS, CDR2 YFSETQ. V lost 8 bases to trimming and J lost 5 bases, with 4 bases between them. The CDR3 consists of 9 residues. The CDR3: CARFYGYTF. The CDR3 region has the DNA TGCGCCAGATTTTATGGCTACACCTTC.

This clonotype was counted ten times or more. The chain recombines TRBV6-6 with TRBJ2-2; 14 bases are a match to TRBD2. Losses at the gene ends were 6 bases for V and 8 bases for J; bases not matched to a gene: 8. This CDR3 comprises 16 residues. CDR1 is MNHNY and CDR2 is SVGAGI in the germline V gene (reference sequence). CDR3 sequence (DNA): TGTGCCAGCAGAATGGGACTAGCGGGAGCCAGAGGGGAGCTGTTTTTT. Translated: CASRMGLAGARGELFF.

The table lists this clonotype with many counts. The chain is built from TRBV20-1 and TRBJ2-4; weak D call: TRBD2 (7 bases). With 5 bases removed from V and 9 bases from J, the gap between germline ends came to 14 bases. The CDR3 spans 12 residues. Germline CDR1 and CDR2: DFQATT and SNEGSKA (reference sequence). CDR3 bases: TGCAGTGCTCTGTGGAGGGGGGGCATTCAGTACTTC. Translated: CSALWRGGIQYF.

This clonotype was counted a few times. The chain recombines TRBV2 with TRBJ2-2, with 9 bases matching TRBD1. The CDR3 consists of 14 residues. The J segment lost 6 bases and the V segment lost 1 base, leaving 0 bases of the junction unmatched. Germline CDR1 reads SNHLY; CDR2 reads FYNNEI. CDR3 residues: CASSEGQGAGELFF. The CDR3 DNA reads TGTGCCAGCAGTGAAGGACAGGGGGCCGGGGAGCTGTTTTTT. Based on the CDR3 plus reference TRBV2 and TRBJ2-2, the full variable domain is EPEVTQTPSHQVTQMGQEVILRCVPISNHLYFYWYRQILGQKVEFLVSFYNNEISEKSEIFDDQFSVERPDGSNFTLKIRSTKLEDSAMYFCASSEGQGAGELFFGEGSRLTVL.

This clonotype was observed a handful of times. J is TRBJ2-3 and V is TRBV6-1, with a weak D call TRBD2 (5 bases). The CDR3 extends over 14 amino acids. Germline values: CDR1 MNHNS, CDR2 SASEGT. Trimming stripped 10 bases from V and 3 bases from J, with 17 bases between. The CDR3 DNA is TGTGCCACCCGCCCCGGGCGGGTGACAGATACGCAGTATTTT. Residues: CATRPGRVTDTQYF.

This clonotype has ten or more counts. The V gene is TRBV5-1, the J gene TRBJ2-3; maybe TRBD1 (6 bases). CDR3 length equals 15 residues. Germline V gene lookup returns CDR1 SGHRS and CDR2 YFSETQ. V lost 5 bases and J 6 bases, leaving 19 bases between the germline ends. In DNA form, the CDR3 reads TGCGCCAGCAGTCACCGGGACACCTCTGGGGATACGCAGTATTTT. Amino acid sequence: CASSHRDTSGDTQYF.